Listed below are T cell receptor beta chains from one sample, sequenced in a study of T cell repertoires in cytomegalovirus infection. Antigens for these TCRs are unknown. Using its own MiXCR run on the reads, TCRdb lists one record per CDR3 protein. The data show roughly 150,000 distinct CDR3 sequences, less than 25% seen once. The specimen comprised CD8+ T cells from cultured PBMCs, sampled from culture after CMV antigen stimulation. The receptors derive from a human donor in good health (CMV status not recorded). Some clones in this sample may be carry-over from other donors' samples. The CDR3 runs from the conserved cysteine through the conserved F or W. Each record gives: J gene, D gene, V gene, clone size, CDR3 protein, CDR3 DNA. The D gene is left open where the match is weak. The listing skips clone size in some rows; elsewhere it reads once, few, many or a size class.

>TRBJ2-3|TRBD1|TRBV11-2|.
CASRLPGGRDTQYF
TGTGCCAGCAGATTGCCAGGGGGTAGGGATACGCAGTATTTT
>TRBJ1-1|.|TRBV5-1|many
CASSRGTEAFF
TGCGCCAGCAGCAGGGGAACTGAAGCTTTCTTT
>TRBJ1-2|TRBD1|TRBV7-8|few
CASSLGTGGEGYTF
TGTGCCAGCAGCTTAGGGACAGGGGGCGAAGGCTACACCTTC
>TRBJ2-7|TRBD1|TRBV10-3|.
CAISLVGQGIYEQYF
TGTGCCATCAGTTTAGTAGGACAGGGGATCTACGAGCAGTACTTC
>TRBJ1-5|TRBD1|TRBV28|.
CASSHPALGQGTLGNQPQHF
TGTGCCAGCAGTCATCCTGCTCTCGGACAGGGGACGCTTGGCAATCAGCCCCAGCATTTT
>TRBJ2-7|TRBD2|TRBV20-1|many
CSARLRGGSSYEQYF
TGCAGTGCTAGGCTTCGCGGCGGGAGCTCCTACGAGCAGTACTTC
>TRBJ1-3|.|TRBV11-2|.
CASSPAGISGNTIYF
TGTGCCAGCAGTCCCGCCGGGATCTCTGGAAACACCATATATTTT
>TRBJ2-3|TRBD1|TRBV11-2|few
CASSSQGLDTQYF
TGTGCCAGCAGCTCACAGGGGTTAGATACGCAGTATTTT
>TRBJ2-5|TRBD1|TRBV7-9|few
CASRSGQRRETQYF
TGTGCCAGCAGGTCGGGACAGCGAAGGGAGACCCAGTACTTC
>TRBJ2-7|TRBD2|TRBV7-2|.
CASSPWSGGLPYEQYF
TGTGCCAGCAGCCCCTGGTCGGGGGGACTACCCTACGAGCAGTACTTC
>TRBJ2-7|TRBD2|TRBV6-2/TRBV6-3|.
CASSLLAEGEQYF
TGTGCCAGCAGCCTTCTAGCGGAGGGCGAGCAGTACTTC
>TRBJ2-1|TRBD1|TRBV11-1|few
CASSLRRGQRNEQFF
TGTGCCAGCAGCTTACGCAGGGGACAGCGGAATGAGCAGTTCTTC
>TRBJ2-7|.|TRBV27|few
CANSFAGTSYEQYF
TGTGCCAACAGTTTTGCGGGTACTTCCTACGAGCAGTACTTC
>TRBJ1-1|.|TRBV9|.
CASSVEGDEAFF
TGTGCCAGCAGCGTAGAGGGAGATGAAGCTTTCTTT
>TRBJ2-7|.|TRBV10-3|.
CAISERVGSEQYF
TGTGCCATCAGTGAGAGGGTAGGAAGCGAGCAGTACTTC
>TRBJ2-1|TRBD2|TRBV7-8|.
CASSSTGLAGSYEQFF
TGTGCCAGCAGCTCCACAGGACTAGCGGGCTCTTATGAGCAGTTCTTC
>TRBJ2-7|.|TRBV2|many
CASSEAQGFNEQYF
TGTGCCAGCAGTGAAGCCCAGGGGTTCAACGAGCAGTACTTC
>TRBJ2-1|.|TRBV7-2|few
CASSVGMPHEQFF
TGTGCCAGCAGCGTAGGGATGCCTCATGAGCAGTTCTTC
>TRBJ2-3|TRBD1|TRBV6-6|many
CASSLRDRVTDTQYF
TGTGCCAGCAGCCTCCGGGACAGGGTCACAGATACGCAGTATTTT
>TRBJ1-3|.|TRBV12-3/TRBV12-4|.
CASSLVPGVTGNTIYF
TGTGCCAGCAGTTTAGTACCGGGAGTGACTGGAAACACCATATATTTT
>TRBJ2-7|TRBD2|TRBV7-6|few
CASSPWDYYEQYF
TGTGCCAGCAGCCCCTGGGACTACTACGAGCAGTACTTC
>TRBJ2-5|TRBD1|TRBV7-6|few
CASSLMLGTSSGTVKETQYF
TGTGCCAGCAGCTTAATGCTCGGGACAAGTTCCGGGACAGTAAAAGAGACCCAGTACTTC
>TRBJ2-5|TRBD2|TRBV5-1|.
CASSLELAGEETQYF
TGCGCCAGCAGCTTGGAACTAGCGGGGGAAGAGACCCAGTACTTC
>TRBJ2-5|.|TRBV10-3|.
CAIRNPTGLETQYF
TGTGCCATCCGAAATCCCACAGGGTTAGAGACCCAGTACTTC
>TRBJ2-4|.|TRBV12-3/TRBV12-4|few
CASSLTGMGDIQYF
TGTGCCAGCAGTCTCACAGGGATGGGAGACATTCAGTACTTC
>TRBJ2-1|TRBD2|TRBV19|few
CASSIVGGADEQFF
TGTGCCAGTAGTATAGTCGGGGGGGCAGACGAGCAGTTCTTC
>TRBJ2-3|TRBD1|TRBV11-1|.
CASSWAGGNTDTQYF
TGTGCCAGCAGCTGGGCAGGGGGAAACACAGATACGCAGTATTTT
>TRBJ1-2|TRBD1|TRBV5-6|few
CASSSRTGGNELYGYTF
TGTGCCAGCAGCTCTAGGACAGGGGGCAATGAACTCTATGGCTACACCTTC
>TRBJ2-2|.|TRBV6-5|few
CASSYEAVNTGELFF
TGTGCCAGCAGTTACGAGGCGGTGAACACCGGGGAGCTGTTTTTT
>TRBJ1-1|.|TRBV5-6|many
CASSFVEGGTEAFF
TGTGCCAGCAGCTTTGTCGAGGGGGGGACTGAAGCTTTCTTT
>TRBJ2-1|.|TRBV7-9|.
CASSLAASANEQFF
TGTGCCAGCAGCTTAGCGGCCAGCGCCAATGAGCAGTTCTTC
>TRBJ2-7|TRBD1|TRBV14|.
CASSQDWSRGPNYEQYF
TGTGCCAGCAGCCAAGATTGGAGCAGGGGGCCAAACTACGAGCAGTACTTC
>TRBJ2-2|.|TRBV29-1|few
CSVEGQVPGELFF
TGCAGCGTTGAAGGCCAGGTCCCCGGGGAGCTGTTTTTT
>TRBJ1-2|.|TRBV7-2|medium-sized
CASSLAPTADYGYTF
TGTGCCAGCAGCTTAGCGCCAACCGCCGACTATGGCTACACCTTC
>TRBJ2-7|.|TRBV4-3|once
CASSQDRVSYEQYF
TGCGCCAGCAGCCAAGATAGGGTCTCCTACGAGCAGTACTTC